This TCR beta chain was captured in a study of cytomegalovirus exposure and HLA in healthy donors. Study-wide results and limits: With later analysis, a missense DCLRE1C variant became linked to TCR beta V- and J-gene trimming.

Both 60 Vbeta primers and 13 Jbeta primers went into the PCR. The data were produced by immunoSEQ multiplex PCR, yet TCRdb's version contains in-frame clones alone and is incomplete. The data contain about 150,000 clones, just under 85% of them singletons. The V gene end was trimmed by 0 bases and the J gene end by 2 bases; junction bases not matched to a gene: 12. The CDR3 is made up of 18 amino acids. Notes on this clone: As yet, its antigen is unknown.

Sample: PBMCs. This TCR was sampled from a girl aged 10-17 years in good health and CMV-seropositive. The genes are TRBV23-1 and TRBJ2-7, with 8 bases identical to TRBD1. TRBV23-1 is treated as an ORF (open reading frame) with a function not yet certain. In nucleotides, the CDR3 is TGCGCCAGCAGTCAATCGGCGGGACAGGCAACCAACGCCTACGAGCAGTACTTC. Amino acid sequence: CASSQSAGQATNAYEQYF.